This T cell receptor beta chain stems from a study of technical replicates of blood from four donors. The V gene lost 2 bases and the J gene lost 4 bases, with 10 bases spanning the gap. CDR1 GTSNPN and CDR2 SVGIG come from the germline V gene (reference sequence). The CDR3 totals 13 residues. Sequenced by immunoSEQ multiplex PCR; TCRdb stores in-frame clones only, minus some. The sample lists 15,000 or so clones; around 87% were seen once. Sequenced material: PBMCs. The receptor was isolated from a human donor in good health. The chain combines TRBV30 with TRBJ2-3; no clear D gene. CDR3 coding DNA: TGTGCCTGGAGTAGTCGAGTGCCAGATACGCAGTATTTT. Translating it yields CAWSSRVPDTQYF.